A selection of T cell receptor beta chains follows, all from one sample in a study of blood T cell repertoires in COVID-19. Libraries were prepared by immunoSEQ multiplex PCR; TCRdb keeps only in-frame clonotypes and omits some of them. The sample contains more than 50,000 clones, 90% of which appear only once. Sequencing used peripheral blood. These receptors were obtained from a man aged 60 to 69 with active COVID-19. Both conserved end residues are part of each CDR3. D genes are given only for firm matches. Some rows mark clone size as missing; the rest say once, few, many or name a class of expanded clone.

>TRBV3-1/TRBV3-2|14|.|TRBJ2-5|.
TGTGCCAGCAGCCTAGGCCGGGGTGGGCAGACCCAGTACTTC
CASSLGRGGQTQYF
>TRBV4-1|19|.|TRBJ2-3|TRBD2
TGCGCCAGCAGCCAAGATCGGCCCAGCGGGGTAATAGACACAGATACGCAGTATTTT
CASSQDRPSGVIDTDTQYF
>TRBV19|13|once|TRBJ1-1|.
TGTGCCAGTAGTATAAGTACTAACACTGAAGCTTTCTTT
CASSISTNTEAFF
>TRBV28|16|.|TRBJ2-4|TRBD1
TGTGCCAGCAGTTTAGTGACAGGGATAGCCAAAAACATTCAGTACTTC
CASSLVTGIAKNIQYF
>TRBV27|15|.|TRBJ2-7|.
TGTGCCAGCAGTTTATCGTACGGGGATTACTACGAGCAGTACTTC
CASSLSYGDYYEQYF
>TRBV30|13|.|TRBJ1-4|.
TGTGCCTGGAGAGAGGACAGTAATGAAAAACTGTTTTTT
CAWREDSNEKLFF
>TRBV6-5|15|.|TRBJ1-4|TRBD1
TGTGCCAGCAGTCCTCAGGGGGCGCGAGTTGAAAAACTGTTTTTT
CASSPQGARVEKLFF
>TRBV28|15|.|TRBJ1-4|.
TGTGCCAGCAGTCCTCCTGGCACCACAATGTTTAAACTGTTTTTT
CASSPPGTTMFKLFF
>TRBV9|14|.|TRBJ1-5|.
TGTGCCAGCAGCGAGCGGGGTGGCAATCAGCCCCAGCATTTT
CASSERGGNQPQHF
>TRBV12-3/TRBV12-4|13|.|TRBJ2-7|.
TGTGCCAGCAGGACGGACAGTACCTACGAGCAGTACTTC
CASRTDSTYEQYF
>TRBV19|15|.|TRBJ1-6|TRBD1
TGTGCCAGTAGTGCGACAGGGGTTTTAAATTCACCCCTCCACTTT
CASSATGVLNSPLHF
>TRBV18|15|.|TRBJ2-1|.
TGTGCCAGCTCGCTCGGACTAAGCTCCTACAATGAGCAGTTCTTC
CASSLGLSSYNEQFF
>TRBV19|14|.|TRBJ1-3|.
TGTGCCAGTAGTCCGCAGCGGTCTGGAAACACCATATATTTT
CASSPQRSGNTIYF
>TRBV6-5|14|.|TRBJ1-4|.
TGTGCCAGCAGGCGAGGAAGGGGGTGGGAAAAACTGTTTTTT
CASRRGRGWEKLFF
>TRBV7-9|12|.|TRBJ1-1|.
TGTGCCAGCAGCTTTTGGCAGGTTGAAGCTTTCTTT
CASSFWQVEAFF
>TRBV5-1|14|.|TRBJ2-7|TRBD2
TGCGCCAGCAGCTTGGCGGGGAGGGTAAACGAGCAGTACTTC
CASSLAGRVNEQYF
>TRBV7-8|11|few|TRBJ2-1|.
TGTGCCAGCAGCTTTAGGGGTGAGCAGTTCTTC
CASSFRGEQFF
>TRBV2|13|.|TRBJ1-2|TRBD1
TGTGCCAGCATTTACCAGGGGGCGTTGGGCTACACCTTC
CASIYQGALGYTF
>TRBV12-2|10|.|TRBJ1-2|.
TGTGCGAGGGCAGGGGGTGGCTACACCTTC
CARAGGGYTF
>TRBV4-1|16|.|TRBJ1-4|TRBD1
TGCGCCAGCAGCCAACATCGCACAGGGGTCAGTGAAAAACTGTTTTTT
CASSQHRTGVSEKLFF
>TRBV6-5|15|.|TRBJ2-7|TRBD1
TGTGCCAGCAGTTACGGGACAGGGGACTTGTACGAGCAGTACTTC
CASSYGTGDLYEQYF
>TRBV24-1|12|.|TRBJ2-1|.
TGTGCCACCAGTGGACGGCGGAATGAGCAGTTCTTC
CATSGRRNEQFF
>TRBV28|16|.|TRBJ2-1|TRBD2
TGTGCCAGCAGTTTACCAGAGCGGGGGTTCTACAATGAGCAGTTCTTC
CASSLPERGFYNEQFF
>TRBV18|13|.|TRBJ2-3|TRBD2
TGTGCCAGCTCACCAAGACTAGCGGGGGGGCAGTATTTT
CASSPRLAGGQYF
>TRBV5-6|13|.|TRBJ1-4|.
TGTGCCAGCAGCTTGGGAAGGGGTAAAAAACTGTTTTTT
CASSLGRGKKLFF
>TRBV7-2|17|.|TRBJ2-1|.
TGTGCCAGCAGCTCGGACTCGCACCCGGGCTCCTACAATGAGCAGTTCTTC
CASSSDSHPGSYNEQFF
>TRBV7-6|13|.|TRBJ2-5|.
TGTGCCAGCAGCACCCGCCCCCGGGAGACCCAGTACTTC
CASSTRPRETQYF
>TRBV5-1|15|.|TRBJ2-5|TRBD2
TGCGCCAGCAGCTCAGCTCGGGGGGGCCGACAGACCCAGTACTTC
CASSSARGGRQTQYF
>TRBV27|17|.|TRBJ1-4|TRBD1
TGTGCCAGCAAGGAGACAGGGTTTCCTGCAACTAATGAAAAACTGTTTTTT
CASKETGFPATNEKLFF
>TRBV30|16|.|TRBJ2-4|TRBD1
TGTGCCTGGAGTCGAATCGGGACAGCTAGGTCGCCCATTCAGTACTTC
CAWSRIGTARSPIQYF
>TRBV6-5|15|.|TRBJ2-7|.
TGTGCCAGCAGTTACGATAGCGAGTACTCCTACGAGCAGTACTTC
CASSYDSEYSYEQYF
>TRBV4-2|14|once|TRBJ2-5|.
TGTGCCAGCAGCCAAACGGGAGTCGGGGAGACCCAGTACTTC
CASSQTGVGETQYF
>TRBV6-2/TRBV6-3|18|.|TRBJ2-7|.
TGTGCCAGCAGTCCCGACCCCCAGGGTTGGGGCCCCGTTGTCGAGCAGTACTTC
CASSPDPQGWGPVVEQYF
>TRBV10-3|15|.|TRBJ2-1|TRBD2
TGTGCCATCAGTGCCTCTAGCGGGGACTACAATGAGCAGTTCTTC
CAISASSGDYNEQFF
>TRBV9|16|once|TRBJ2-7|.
TGTGCCAGCAGCGTAGGCCGGGACATAAACTCCTACGAGCAGTACTTC
CASSVGRDINSYEQYF
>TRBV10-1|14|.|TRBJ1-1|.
TGCGCCAGCACTCCCGGGACACTGAACACTGAAGCTTTCTTT
CASTPGTLNTEAFF
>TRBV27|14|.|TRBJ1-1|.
TGTGCCAGCAGTTTGGCGGGAAGGGATACTGAAGCTTTCTTT
CASSLAGRDTEAFF
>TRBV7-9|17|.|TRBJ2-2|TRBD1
TGTGCCAGCAGCGTCCCCACCGGACAGGGACGGACCGGGGAGCTGTTTTTT
CASSVPTGQGRTGELFF
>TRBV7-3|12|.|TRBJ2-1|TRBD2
TGTGCCAGCAGCGCCCCCGGGGGGGCCCAGTTCTTC
CASSAPGGAQFF
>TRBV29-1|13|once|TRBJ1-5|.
TGCAGCATTCGGGAGCACGGCGGTCAGCCCCAGCATTTT
CSIREHGGQPQHF
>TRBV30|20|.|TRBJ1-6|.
TGTGCCTGGGAGCATGGCCGGACACATGGGGGGAGCTCCTATAATTCACCCCTCCACTTT
CAWEHGRTHGGSSYNSPLHF
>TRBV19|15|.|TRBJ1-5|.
TGTGCCAGTAGTAAGGAGCCCATTAGCAATCAGCCCCAGCATTTT
CASSKEPISNQPQHF
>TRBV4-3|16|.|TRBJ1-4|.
TGCGCCAGCAGCCAAGACGGGCCGGGGACTAATGAAAAACTGTTTTTT
CASSQDGPGTNEKLFF
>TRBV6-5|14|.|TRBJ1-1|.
TGTGCCAGCAGTTATGCGACAGTTAACACTGAAGCTTTCTTT
CASSYATVNTEAFF
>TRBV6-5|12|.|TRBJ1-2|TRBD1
TGTGCCAGCAGTCCCGGGACAGATGGCTACACCTTC
CASSPGTDGYTF
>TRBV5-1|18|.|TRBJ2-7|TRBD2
TGCGCCAGCAGCCCGACGGGACTAGCGGGGGGGCAAGCCTACGAGCAGTACTTC
CASSPTGLAGGQAYEQYF
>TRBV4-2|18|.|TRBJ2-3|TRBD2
TGTGCCAGCAGCCCTCGGGGACTAGCGGGGGGGCAAACAGATACGCAGTATTTT
CASSPRGLAGGQTDTQYF
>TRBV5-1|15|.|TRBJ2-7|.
TGCGCCAGCAGCGAGGTGGTCGGGAGCTCCTACGAGCAGTACTTC
CASSEVVGSSYEQYF
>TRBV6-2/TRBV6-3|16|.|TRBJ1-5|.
TGTGCCAGCAGTTTCGATGGGGCGCATAGCAATCAGCCCCAGCATTTT
CASSFDGAHSNQPQHF
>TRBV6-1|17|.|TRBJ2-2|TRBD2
TGTGCCAGCAGTGAAGCGTGGGGACTACTGAACACCGGGGAGCTGTTTTTT
CASSEAWGLLNTGELFF
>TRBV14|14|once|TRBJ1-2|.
TGTGCCAGCAGCCAAGGAGGGCTTAACTATGGCTACACCTTC
CASSQGGLNYGYTF
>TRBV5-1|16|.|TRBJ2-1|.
TGCGCCAGCAGCTTGGCCGGCGGACAGTCCTACAATGAGCAGTTCTTC
CASSLAGGQSYNEQFF
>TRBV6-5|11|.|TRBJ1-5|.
TGTGCCAGCAGAAGAGATCAGCCCCAGCATTTT
CASRRDQPQHF
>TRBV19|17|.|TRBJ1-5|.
TGTGCCAGTAGTATAGCCTCACAGGGTTGGAACAATCAGCCCCAGCATTTT
CASSIASQGWNNQPQHF
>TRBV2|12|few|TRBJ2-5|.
TGTGCCAGCAGATACGCGGGGGAGACCCAGTACTTC
CASRYAGETQYF
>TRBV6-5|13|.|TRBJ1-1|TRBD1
TGTGCCAGCAGAAGACAGGGTATCGCTGAAGCTTTCTTT
CASRRQGIAEAFF
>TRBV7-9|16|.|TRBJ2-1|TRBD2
TGTGCCAGCAGCTTGGCGACTAGCGGGAGGGTCAATGAGCAGTTCTTC
CASSLATSGRVNEQFF